This T cell receptor (beta chain) was observed in a study of beta chain features in type 1 diabetes. Study-wide results and caveats: Type 1 diabetes patients had TCRB CDR3s that were shorter (moderately but significantly so) in all four CD4+ subsets.

Germline CDR1 is PRHDT and CDR2 is FYEKMQ (reference sequence). Trimming removed 5 bases from V and 4 bases from J; junction bases left unmatched: 4. There are 14 residues in the CDR3. This clone was observed a handful of times. Its antigen is still unknown. cDNA synthesis used the whole RNA isolate, giving expressed TCRB sequences. TCRdb keeps only in-frame clones here, not all; method: immunoSEQ multiplex PCR. Seen here are roughly 310,000 clones, more than 9.5% observed once, and the top ten hold about 0.014%. Material: naive CD4+ T cells from blood. The TCR was taken from a woman under 40 in good health. The chain joins TRBV13 to TRBJ2-1; 8 bases match TRBD1. In nucleotides, the CDR3 is TGTGCCAGCAGCCTAACAGGGGGATACAATGAGCAGTTCTTC. Translated, it gives CASSLTGGYNEQFF.